This T cell receptor (beta chain) was sequenced in a study of post-analysis software for immune sequencing data. Looking at the study overall: The disease courses covered relapsing-remitting, secondary progressive and progressive-relapsing multiple sclerosis. Study findings and constraints: Significantly decreased normalized Chao1 diversity was recorded for multiple sclerosis patients relative to controls. Strong co-clustering by F measure was evident for samples that had been prepared in the same batch.

On this clonotype itself: Its antigen is unknown.

The authors incorporated unique molecular identifiers into the TCR beta cDNA libraries. TCRdb processed the PCR reads anew with MiXCR; each CDR3 protein has one entry. The repertoire holds fewer than 900,000 distinct CDR3 sequences, with roughly 50% as singletons. This TCR derives from a girl aged 10 to 17 with multiple sclerosis. The sample was blood.

The chain's CDR3 is CATSRAPGTQETQYF. The CDR3 DNA follows: TGTGCCACCAGCAGAGCCCCAGGGACCCAAGAGACCCAGTACTTC. The V and J genes are TRBV15 and TRBJ2-5; D could derive from TRBD1 or TRBD2 (5 bases each). CDR1 and CDR2 from the germline V gene are LNHNV and YYDKDF (reference sequence). The CDR3 runs 15 residues. V was pared by 1 base and J by 1 base, with 10 bases between.